This passage covers 7 T cell receptor beta chains from one sample sequenced in a study of CD8+ T cells in alopecia areata. Reverse transcription of extracted RNA yielded cDNA, which provided the sequencing template. TCRdb keeps only in-frame clones here, not all; method: immunoSEQ multiplex PCR. The sample lists 150,000 or so clones, about 90% seen once, with about 14% in the top ten. This material consisted of CD8+ T cells sorted from blood, taken at week 0. Source of these receptors: a human donor with alopecia areata.

The rearrangement links TRBV5-6 to TRBJ2-7; D possibly matches TRBD1 or TRBD2 (6 bases each). V was cut by 7 bases and J by 5 bases, with 16 bases left in between. Germline assignment: CDR1 SGHDT and CDR2 YYEEEE. CDR3 length: 13 residues. The DNA for the CDR3 is TGTGCCAGCGGACGGGGGACAACGAACGAGCAGTACTTC. Protein sequence: CASGRGTTNEQYF.

The CDR3 coding sequence is TGCGCCAGCAGCTTGTACTGGGCCTCCGGGGAGCTGTTTTTT. Amino acid sequence: CASSLYWASGELFF. The chain links TRBV5-1 to TRBJ2-2, with D unclear. Trimming pared 1 base from V and 6 bases from J, leaving 10 bases between. CDR3 length: 14 residues. Per the germline V gene, CDR1 is SGHRS and CDR2 is YFSETQ.

V is TRBV5-4 and J is TRBJ1-4; D perhaps matches TRBD1 (5 bases). CDR1 is SGHNT, CDR2 YYREEE, per germline (reference sequence). The CDR3 sequence is 15 residues long. Trimming shortened V by 3 bases and J by 2 bases, and 11 bases separated the two germline ends. The CDR3 loop reads CASSSQGGTNEKLFF. CDR3 nucleotides: TGTGCCAGCAGCTCCCAGGGTGGCACTAATGAAAAACTGTTTTTT. Looking up the rest from reference TRBV5-4 and TRBJ1-4 gives the full variable domain: ETGVTQSPTHLIKTRGQQVTLRCSSQSGHNTVSWYQQALGQGPQFIFQYYREEENGRGNFPPRFSGLQFPNYSSELNVNALELDDSALYLCASSSQGGTNEKLFFGSGTQLSVL.

V and J are TRBV7-3 and TRBJ2-2; TRBD2 matches 9 bases. From germline, CDR1 is SGHTA and CDR2 FQGTGA. CDR3 length equals 14 residues. The ends lost 5 bases at V and 5 bases at J; junction bases unmatched: 3. The CDR3 DNA reads as TGTGCCAGCAGCACCGGACTAGCGACCGGGGAGCTGTTTTTT. It yields the protein CASSTGLATGELFF.

The genes are TRBV28 and TRBJ2-7; 8 bases agree with TRBD1. V was clipped by 3 bases and J by 6 bases; unmatched bases: 7. The CDR3 loop spans 14 amino acids. Germline CDR1 reads MDHEN; CDR2 reads SYDVKM. CDR3: CASSFRTGNGEQYF. The CDR3 DNA reads TGTGCCAGCAGTTTCCGGACAGGGAACGGCGAGCAGTACTTC.

This clone was picked up one time. This chain joins TRBV13 and TRBJ2-3; 7 bases agree with TRBD2. The germline V gene has CDR1 PRHDT and CDR2 FYEKMQ (reference sequence). This CDR3 region has 15 residues. V gave up 2 bases and J gave up 0 bases; unmatched junction bases: 2. As DNA, the CDR3 is TGTGCCAGCAGCTTACGCGGGGGAAGCACAGATACGCAGTATTTT. Its translation is CASSLRGGSTDTQYF.

The chain has TRBV2 and TRBJ1-1; D is unresolved. The CDR3 spans 13 residues. Germline V lookup: CDR1 SNHLY, CDR2 FYNNEI. Trimming shortened V by 10 bases and J by 6 bases, and 18 bases separated the two germline ends. In DNA form, the CDR3 reads TGTGCCACCAAGAGGGATGGCAGCGCTGAAGCTTTCTTT. This sequence encodes CATKRDGSAEAFF. Together with reference TRBV2 and TRBJ1-1, the CDR3 gives the full variable domain: EPEVTQTPSHQVTQMGQEVILRCVPISNHLYFYWYRQILGQKVEFLVSFYNNEISEKSEIFDDQFSVERPDGSNFTLKIRSTKLEDSAMYFCATKRDGSAEAFFGQGTRLTVV.